These 28 T cell receptor beta chains originate from one sample sequenced in a study of blood T cell repertoires in COVID-19. Using immunoSEQ multiplex PCR, the repertoire was profiled, and TCRdb retains in-frame clones only, with some absent. Among some 170,000 clones, roughly 86% were seen once, and the ten largest hold approximately 1.4%. Sequencing used peripheral blood. These receptors were collected from a woman aged 45-59 years with acute or convalescent COVID-19.

The chain carries TRBV9 and TRBJ1-3; D uncertain. Trimming shortened V by 4 bases and J by 0 bases, and 17 bases separated the two germline ends. The germline V gene encodes CDR1 SGDLS and CDR2 YYNGEE. The CDR3 is 17 residues long. The CDR3 is CASSPRTSEGSGNTIYF. The CDR3 nucleotides are TGTGCCAGCAGCCCCCGGACTTCCGAGGGCTCTGGAAACACCATATATTTT.

This sequence joins TRBV6-5 and TRBJ1-2, with D tentatively TRBD1 (5 bases). This CDR3 has 13 amino acids. The V gene's germline CDR1 is MNHEY and CDR2 SVGAGI. V lost 6 bases to trimming and J lost 8 bases, with 16 bases between them. The CDR3 loop is CASRKTGERGYTF. The CDR3 DNA follows: TGTGCCAGCAGGAAAACGGGGGAGCGCGGCTACACCTTC.

The V call is TRBV7-8, the J call TRBJ2-5; no definite D call. The V and J ends lost 1 base and 3 bases respectively, with 9 bases between them. This CDR3 has 14 residues. Germline-derived CDR1 and CDR2 are SGHVS and FQNEAQ. The CDR3 nucleotides are TGTGCCAGCAGCTTAGGGGCCACAAAAGAGACCCAGTACTTC. This codes for CASSLGATKETQYF.

The genes are TRBV5-1 and TRBJ2-3, with 8 bases identical to TRBD1. Germline lookup yields CDR1 SGHRS and CDR2 YFSETQ. With 0 bases clipped from V and 5 bases from J, the junction kept 5 bases outside the gene matches. The length of the CDR3 is 15 residues. CDR3 loop: CASSLAGTGLDTQYF. The CDR3 coding sequence is TGCGCCAGCAGCTTGGCCGGGACAGGATTAGATACGCAGTATTTT.

The rearrangement uses TRBV6-5 and TRBJ1-3; no clear D gene. The CDR3 runs 12 residues. Germline V gene sequence: CDR1 MNHEY, CDR2 SVGAGI. With 7 bases removed from V and 1 base from J, the gap between germline ends came to 5 bases. CDR3 bases: TGTGCCAGCACCAGTTCTGGAAACACCATATATTTT. Translating it yields CASTSSGNTIYF.

The V and J genes are TRBV6-1 and TRBJ2-1, with D possibly matching TRBD2 (6 bases). Per germline, CDR1 MNHNS and CDR2 SASEGT. V was trimmed by 0 bases and J by 0 bases, leaving 18 bases between them. CDR3 size: 19 residues. The CDR3 nucleotides read TGTGCCAGCAGTGAAGCTCGGGTTGTGGGACTTAGCTCCTACAATGAGCAGTTCTTC. Its protein product is CASSEARVVGLSSYNEQFF.

The chain uses TRBV6-4 and TRBJ2-3; D might be TRBD2 (7 bases). Germline V CDR1 and CDR2: MRHNA, SNTAGT. The V end was cut by 4 bases, the J end by 6 bases, with 17 bases between. This CDR3 comprises 15 residues. The CDR3 sequence is CASSVSGGHGDTQYF. CDR3 bases: TGTGCCAGCAGTGTGTCGGGGGGCCATGGGGATACGCAGTATTTT.

This chain uses TRBV19 with TRBJ1-3; 9 bases line up with TRBD1. The ends lost 5 bases at V and 2 bases at J; junction bases unmatched: 4. The CDR3 runs 15 residues. The germline V gene has CDR1 LNHDA and CDR2 SQIVND (reference sequence). The CDR3 is CASSLGDRAGNTIYF. CDR3 coding DNA: TGTGCCAGTAGTTTGGGGGACAGGGCTGGAAACACCATATATTTT.

This clone was counted a single time. The chain combines TRBV21-1 with TRBJ2-2; TRBD2, the table's D call, lacks a check against the DNA. TRBV21-1 is a documented pseudogene. CDR3 length: 16 amino acids. Here the CDR3 reads CASSTGVVGEDGELFF. CDR3 bases: TGTGCCAGCAGCACCGGGGTAGTAGGGGAGGACGGGGAGCTGTTTTTT.

The CDR3 coding sequence is TGTGCCAGCAGCGTCGTCGGGACAGCAGGAAACACCATATATTTT. Its translation: CASSVVGTAGNTIYF. The chain combines TRBV9 with TRBJ1-3; 7 nucleotides line up with TRBD1. Germline assignment: CDR1 SGDLS and CDR2 YYNGEE. The CDR3 has 15 residues. J gave up 4 bases and V 2 bases, and 6 bases lay outside the gene matches.

The J gene is TRBJ2-3, the V gene TRBV19; 7 nucleotides line up with TRBD1. CDR1 and CDR2 from the germline V gene are LNHDA and SQIVND (reference sequence). The CDR3 covers 16 residues. V lost 4 bases to trimming and J lost 2 bases; unmatched junction nucleotides: 9. The CDR3 nucleotides are TGTGCCAGTAGTACTCAACCGGGACAGCACACAGATACGCAGTATTTT. Its protein is CASSTQPGQHTDTQYF.

The chain uses TRBV3-1 (or the pseudogene TRBV3-2) and TRBJ2-2, with TRBD2 matching 10 bases. The CDR3 contains 19 residues. The germline V gene encodes CDR1 LGHDT and CDR2 YNNKEL (reference sequence). The trim removed 0 bases at V and 0 bases at J, leaving 7 bases unmatched. The CDR3 coding sequence is TGTGCCAGCAGCCAAGATCGGGCTAGCGGGAGCCCGAACACCGGGGAGCTGTTTTTT. Translated: CASSQDRASGSPNTGELFF.

The rearrangement joins TRBV30 to TRBJ2-4; perhaps TRBD2 as D (5 bases). The germline CDR1 and CDR2 sequences are GTSNPN and SVGIG (reference sequence). V was trimmed by 0 bases and J by 6 bases, leaving 6 bases between them. The CDR3 is made up of 12 amino acids. CDR3 residues: CAWSVEGNIQYF. CDR3 DNA: TGTGCCTGGAGTGTAGAGGGAAACATTCAGTACTTC.

The chain employs TRBV3-1 (or the pseudogene TRBV3-2) and TRBJ2-7; 7 nucleotides line up with TRBD2. Germline V gene data show CDR1 as LGHDT and CDR2 as YNNKEL (reference sequence). V trimming: 0 bases; J trimming: 2 bases; junction bases outside the gene matches: 7. The length of the CDR3 is 16 residues. CDR3 in amino acids: CASSQDYGGRTYEQYF. The CDR3 DNA is TGTGCCAGCAGCCAAGATTATGGCGGGAGAACCTACGAGCAGTACTTC.

This chain links TRBV20-1 with TRBJ1-5, with no clear D. CDR1 and CDR2 (germline): DFQATT, SNEGSKA (reference sequence). This CDR3 region has 12 residues. The germline V and J ends were trimmed by 3 bases and 5 bases, with 8 bases remaining between them. The CDR3 here is CSASFGDQPQHF. In DNA form, the CDR3 reads TGCAGTGCTAGTTTTGGAGATCAGCCCCAGCATTTT.

The chain has TRBV2 and TRBJ1-2, with 9 positions matching TRBD1. The V segment lost 6 bases and the J segment 6 bases; nucleotides outside the gene matches: 8. The germline V gene encodes CDR1 SNHLY and CDR2 FYNNEI. This CDR3 has 14 amino acids. The CDR3 nucleotides read TGTGCCAGCAGCCCGACAGGGGGTTTAAATGGCTACACCTTC. Translating gives CASSPTGGLNGYTF.

The V gene is TRBV16, the J gene TRBJ1-5, with D maybe TRBD1 (5 bases). The CDR3 contains 15 residues. The V and J ends lost 1 base and 0 bases respectively, with 7 bases between them. CDR1 is KGHSY and CDR2 is FQNENV in the germline V gene. CDR3 amino acids: CASSQWGSSNQPQHF. CDR3 DNA sequence: TGTGCCAGCAGCCAATGGGGCAGTAGCAATCAGCCCCAGCATTTT.

The chain is built from TRBV2 and TRBJ2-2; D is perhaps TRBD1 (5 bases). V was shortened by 5 bases and J by 4 bases, with 14 bases between the two germline ends. CDR3 size: 15 residues. Looked up from germline, CDR1 is SNHLY and CDR2 is FYNNEI. The CDR3, as DNA: TGTGCCAGCAGTCCCAGGGTGGGTGGCACCGGGGAGCTGTTTTTT. Residues: CASSPRVGGTGELFF.

The chain has TRBV11-2 and TRBJ1-1, with D perhaps TRBD1 (6 bases). The CDR3 contains 13 residues. V shed 6 bases and J shed 0 bases, with 8 bases lying between them. CDR1 SGHAT and CDR2 FQNNGV come from the germline V gene. The CDR3 DNA is TGTGCCAGCAGATCAGGGGTGAACACTGAAGCTTTCTTT. Translated, it gives CASRSGVNTEAFF.

The chain carries TRBV25-1 and TRBJ1-6; D may be TRBD1 (6 bases). This CDR3 region has 15 residues. The V gene lost 6 bases and the J gene lost 8 bases, with 17 bases spanning the gap. Germline V gene data show CDR1 as MGHDK and CDR2 as SYGVNS. The CDR3 here is CASSSGEVWYSPLHF. The CDR3 DNA is TGTGCCAGCAGCTCAGGGGAAGTGTGGTATTCACCCCTCCACTTT.

In this sample, this clone turned up a few times. The chain is built from TRBV19 and TRBJ2-1; D possibly corresponds to TRBD2 (6 bases). From germline, CDR1 is LNHDA and CDR2 SQIVND (reference sequence). This CDR3 is built from 14 residues. V lost 5 bases to trimming and J lost 6 bases, with 14 bases between them. The chain's CDR3 is CASSWGEISNEQFF. Here the CDR3 DNA reads TGTGCCAGTAGTTGGGGGGAGATAAGCAATGAGCAGTTCTTC.

CDR3 coding DNA: TGTGCCAGCAGCTCGACAGCCCTGAACACTGAAGCTTTCTTT. Amino acids: CASSSTALNTEAFF. The gene calls are TRBV6-2 or TRBV6-3 and TRBJ1-1, with D tentatively TRBD1 (5 bases). The CDR3 is 14 residues long. Trimming shortened V by 6 bases and J by 0 bases, and 11 bases separated the two germline ends. Germline CDR1 and CDR2: MNHEY and SVGEGT.

This chain uses TRBV10-2 with TRBJ2-7; 8 bases map to TRBD1. This CDR3 comprises 13 residues. The germline V gene encodes CDR1 WSHSY and CDR2 SAAADI. Losses at the gene ends were 8 bases for V and 4 bases for J; bases not matched to a gene: 7. CDR3 residues: CASVGQGLYEQYF. DNA of the CDR3: TGCGCCAGCGTCGGACAGGGTTTATACGAGCAGTACTTC.

V gene TRBV7-7 combines with J gene TRBJ2-2, with TRBD1 matching 8 bases. Germline-derived CDR1 and CDR2 are SSHAT and FNYEAQ (reference sequence). This CDR3 contains 15 residues. V gave up 5 bases and J gave up 2 bases; unmatched junction bases: 4. CDR3 sequence (DNA): TGTGCCAGCAGCCAGGGACAGGTTAACACCGGGGAGCTGTTTTTT. It codes for CASSQGQVNTGELFF. The full variable domain, rest sourced from reference TRBV7-7 and TRBJ2-2, is GAGVSQSPRYKVTKRGQDVTLRCDPISSHATLYWYQQALGQGPEFLTYFNYEAQPDKSGLPSDRFSAERPEGSISTLTIQRTEQRDSAMYRCASSQGQVNTGELFFGEGSRLTVL.

The genes are TRBV7-3 and TRBJ2-1; tentative D call: TRBD1 (5 bases). Germline values: CDR1 SGHTA, CDR2 FQGTGA. This CDR3 region has 15 residues. V was shortened by 0 bases and J by 0 bases, with 6 bases between the two germline ends. CDR3 residues: CASSLTQGSYNEQFF. The CDR3, as DNA: TGTGCCAGCAGCTTAACCCAGGGCTCCTACAATGAGCAGTTCTTC. Combining the CDR3 with reference TRBV7-3 and TRBJ2-1 gives the whole variable domain GAGVSQTPSNKVTEKGKYVELRCDPISGHTALYWYRQSLGQGPEFLIYFQGTGAADDSGLPNDRFFAVRPEGSVSTLKIQRTERGDSAVYLCASSLTQGSYNEQFFGPGTRLTVL.

The V call is TRBV7-8, the J call TRBJ2-7, with TRBD1 as a possible D gene (6 bases). The length of the CDR3 is 14 residues. Germline CDR1 and CDR2: SGHVS and FQNEAQ. V was pared by 1 base and J by 2 bases, with 9 bases between. CDR3 loop: CASSLVGGPYEQYF. For the CDR3, the DNA is TGTGCCAGCAGCTTAGTTGGGGGCCCCTACGAGCAGTACTTC.

The rearrangement uses TRBV7-9 and TRBJ1-2; D is unclear. The CDR3 is 11 residues long. V was pared by 2 bases and J by 7 bases, with 5 bases between. Germline CDR1 reads SEHNR; CDR2 reads FQNEAQ (reference sequence). CDR3 DNA sequence: TGTGCCAGCAGCTTATCCAGTGGCTACACCTTC. It translates to CASSLSSGYTF.

The chain uses TRBV19 and TRBJ1-4; 10 bases agree with TRBD1. The J segment lost 5 bases and the V segment lost 3 bases, leaving 3 bases of the junction unmatched. CDR3 length equals 15 residues. Germline CDR1 is LNHDA and CDR2 is SQIVND (reference sequence). The CDR3 DNA is TGTGCCAGTAGTATGCGGGGACAGGGGAATGAAAAACTGTTTTTT. Protein product: CASSMRGQGNEKLFF.